The 18 T cell receptor beta chains given below trace back to one sample, sequenced in a study of T cell clones after liver transplantation. Produced via immunoSEQ multiplex PCR; TCRdb's table is partial and in-frame only. The sample yields about 75,000 clones, around four fifths seen once. The sample consisted of CD4+ T cells from blood, taken around 50 months after liver transplant. All receptors derive from a human patient who received a liver transplant. T cells may partly derive from the graft donor.

This clone was counted once. This rearrangement joins TRBV7-9 to TRBJ1-1, with 7 bases aligning to TRBD1. Germline V gene lookup returns CDR1 SEHNR and CDR2 FQNEAQ (reference sequence). This CDR3 has 16 residues. The ends lost 5 bases at V and 7 bases at J; junction bases unmatched: 16. CDR3 in DNA: TGTGCCAGCAGCCCCCAGCTGGCGACAGGGCTGGGTGAAGCTTTCTTT. Encoded protein: CASSPQLATGLGEAFF. The full variable domain, rest sourced from reference TRBV7-9 and TRBJ1-1, is DTGVSQNPRHKITKRGQNVTFRCDPISEHNRLYWYRQTLGQGPEFLTYFQNEAQLEKSRLLSDRFSAERPKGSFSTLEIQRTEQGDSAMYLCASSPQLATGLGEAFFGQGTRLTVV.

The V gene is TRBV11-2, the J gene TRBJ2-3; TRBD2 matches at 10 bases. The CDR3 contains 15 residues. Trimming took 5 bases from V and 3 from J; bases not matched to a gene: 5. Germline V gives CDR1 SGHAT, CDR2 FQNNGV. The CDR3: CASSTQAGGTDTQYF. The DNA for the CDR3 is TGTGCCAGCAGCACACAAGCGGGGGGGACAGATACGCAGTATTTT.

The chain uses TRBV19 and TRBJ1-5, with 7 bases identical to TRBD1. This CDR3 contains 14 residues. The junction had 7 bases not matched to a gene; V was cut back by 6 bases and J by 5 bases. CDR1 is LNHDA and CDR2 is SQIVND in the germline V gene (reference sequence). CDR3 in amino acids: CASRKQGIDQPQHF. The CDR3 DNA follows: TGTGCCAGTAGAAAACAGGGGATCGATCAGCCCCAGCATTTT.

In its sample, this clone was seen once. The CDR3 nucleotides are TGCGCCAGCAGCTGGCGTGGGGCGGGAGGGCCGGAAGAGACCCAGTACTTC. Its protein is CASSWRGAGGPEETQYF. This chain links TRBV5-1 with TRBJ2-5, with 9 nucleotides matching TRBD2. Trimming at V came to 3 bases and at J to 3 bases, leaving 12 bases not matched to a gene. CDR3 length: 17 amino acids. Germline CDR1 and CDR2: SGHRS and YFSETQ.

The rearrangement uses TRBV19 and TRBJ1-6, with D perhaps TRBD1 (5 bases). V shed 6 bases and J shed 5 bases, with 20 bases lying between them. The CDR3 is 17 amino acids. In germline, CDR1 is LNHDA, CDR2 SQIVND (reference sequence). This CDR3 is CASRSRGGGPNNSPLHF. CDR3 DNA sequence: TGTGCCAGTAGGTCCCGTGGGGGTGGTCCCAATAATTCACCCCTCCACTTT.

CDR3 nucleotides: TGTGCCATCAGTGAGTCGGAAGCGACAAGCACAGATACGCAGTATTTT. This translates into CAISESEATSTDTQYF. The rearrangement links TRBV10-3 to TRBJ2-3; the D is unclear. The V gene's germline CDR1 is ENHRY and CDR2 SYGVKD. The CDR3 loop spans 16 amino acids. The V and J ends lost 0 bases and 0 bases respectively, with 10 bases between them.

The chain joins TRBV7-4 to TRBJ2-7; 9 bases align to TRBD1. This CDR3 contains 14 residues. Germline V gene lookup returns CDR1 SGHVT and CDR2 SQSDAQ. Trimming took 1 base from V and 9 from J; bases not matched to a gene: 7. The CDR3 loop reads CASSLGPQGAVQYF. Here the CDR3 DNA reads TGTGCCAGCAGCTTAGGCCCACAGGGGGCTGTGCAGTACTTC.

This clone was detected once. V is TRBV28 and J is TRBJ1-5, with D maybe TRBD1 (6 bases). Trimming left V 3 bases short and J 6 bases short, with 15 bases between. Germline V gives CDR1 MDHEN, CDR2 SYDVKM. The CDR3 is 15 amino acids. The CDR3 here is CASSLPGGPGQPQHF. DNA for the CDR3: TGTGCCAGCAGTTTGCCCGGGGGCCCGGGTCAGCCCCAGCATTTT.

The chain uses TRBV28 and TRBJ1-5; D gene unclear. Germline loops: CDR1 MDHEN, CDR2 SYDVKM. This CDR3 contains 16 residues. V shed 6 bases and J shed 7 bases, with 22 bases lying between them. The CDR3 is CASRSSSQRDGQPQHF. CDR3 coding DNA: TGTGCCAGCAGATCCAGCTCACAGAGAGACGGCCAGCCCCAGCATTTT.

This chain joins TRBV7-3 and TRBJ2-1; 13 nucleotides agree with TRBD2. With V trimmed by 5 bases and J by 10 bases, 17 bases remained unmatched. This CDR3 is 18 amino acids long. CDR1 and CDR2 from the germline V gene are SGHTA and FQGTGA. CDR3 amino acids: CASSLLGPTSGGKEEQFF. In DNA, the CDR3 is TGTGCCAGCAGCCTTTTGGGGCCGACTAGCGGGGGGAAGGAAGAGCAGTTCTTC.

CDR3 region: CASSLWAGGSYNEQFF. The CDR3 DNA is TGTGCCAGCAGTTTATGGGCGGGAGGAAGCTACAATGAGCAGTTCTTC. The V gene is TRBV28, the J gene TRBJ2-1, with 8 bases lining up with TRBD2. CDR1 is MDHEN and CDR2 is SYDVKM in the germline V gene. This CDR3 spans 16 amino acids. The J segment lost 3 bases and the V segment lost 0 bases, leaving 4 bases of the junction unmatched.

The genes are TRBV7-2 and TRBJ1-4; TRBD1 aligns across 7 bases. V lost 5 bases to trimming and J lost 1 base; unmatched junction nucleotides: 1. The CDR3 consists of 14 residues. CDR1 SGHTA and CDR2 FQGNSA come from the germline V gene. CDR3 protein: CASSGDRTNEKLFF. The DNA of the CDR3 is TGTGCCAGCAGCGGGGACAGAACTAATGAAAAACTGTTTTTT.

V and J are TRBV15 and TRBJ1-5; weak D call: TRBD1 (5 bases). The CDR3 covers 14 residues. Trimming left V 0 bases short and J 10 bases short, with 13 bases between. Germline V gives CDR1 LNHNV, CDR2 YYDKDF (reference sequence). CDR3 loop: CATSRDRSGTPQHF. The CDR3 nucleotides read TGTGCCACCAGCAGAGATAGGTCGGGGACTCCCCAGCATTTT.

The rearrangement uses TRBV7-2 and TRBJ2-3; D unresolved. In germline, CDR1 is SGHTA, CDR2 FQGNSA. With 5 bases removed from V and 2 bases from J, the gap between germline ends came to 5 bases. The CDR3 is 12 residues long. The CDR3 region has the DNA TGTGCCAGCAGCCACTTCACAGATACGCAGTATTTT. This sequence encodes CASSHFTDTQYF.

This clone has only one observation. The V and J genes are TRBV28 and TRBJ1-2; 8 nucleotides match TRBD1. Trimming at V came to 6 bases and at J to 2 bases, leaving 14 bases not matched to a gene. This CDR3 spans 17 amino acids. Germline V gene sequence: CDR1 MDHEN, CDR2 SYDVKM. The CDR3 is CASSYGTGKGENYGYTF. CDR3 bases: TGTGCCAGCAGCTACGGGACAGGAAAGGGGGAGAACTATGGCTACACCTTC.

The J gene is TRBJ2-3, the V gene TRBV5-1; 8 positions agree with TRBD2. CDR1 and CDR2 from the germline V gene are SGHRS and YFSETQ. The V gene end was trimmed by 0 bases and the J gene end by 3 bases; junction bases not matched to a gene: 3. CDR3 length: 15 amino acids. As DNA, the CDR3 is TGCGCCAGCAGCTTGGGCGGGAGGTCTACAGATACGCAGTATTTT. This codes for CASSLGGRSTDTQYF.

The gene calls are TRBV5-1 and TRBJ2-3, with 7 bases fitting TRBD1. From germline, CDR1 is SGHRS and CDR2 YFSETQ. The CDR3 runs to 16 residues. The ends lost 4 bases at V and 5 bases at J; junction bases unmatched: 13. CDR3 DNA: TGCGCCAGCAGCCTCGCCGCCCAGGGGGTAGTAGATACGCAGTATTTT. Translated, it gives CASSLAAQGVVDTQYF.

This chain uses TRBV18 with TRBJ2-5, with 7 bases matching TRBD1. There are 15 residues in the CDR3. Germline V lookup: CDR1 KGHSH, CDR2 LQKENI. The junction had 7 bases not matched to a gene; V was cut back by 1 base and J by 5 bases. CDR3 in amino acids: CASSPLDPRGETQYF. The DNA of the CDR3 is TGTGCCAGCTCACCACTGGACCCCAGGGGGGAGACCCAGTACTTC. Using reference TRBV18 and TRBJ2-5 for the parts outside the CDR3, the full variable domain is NAGVMQNPRHLVRRRGQEARLRCSPMKGHSHVYWYRQLPEEGLKFMVYLQKENIIDESGMPKERFSAEFPKEGPSILRIQQVVRGDSAAYFCASSPLDPRGETQYFGPGTRLLVL.